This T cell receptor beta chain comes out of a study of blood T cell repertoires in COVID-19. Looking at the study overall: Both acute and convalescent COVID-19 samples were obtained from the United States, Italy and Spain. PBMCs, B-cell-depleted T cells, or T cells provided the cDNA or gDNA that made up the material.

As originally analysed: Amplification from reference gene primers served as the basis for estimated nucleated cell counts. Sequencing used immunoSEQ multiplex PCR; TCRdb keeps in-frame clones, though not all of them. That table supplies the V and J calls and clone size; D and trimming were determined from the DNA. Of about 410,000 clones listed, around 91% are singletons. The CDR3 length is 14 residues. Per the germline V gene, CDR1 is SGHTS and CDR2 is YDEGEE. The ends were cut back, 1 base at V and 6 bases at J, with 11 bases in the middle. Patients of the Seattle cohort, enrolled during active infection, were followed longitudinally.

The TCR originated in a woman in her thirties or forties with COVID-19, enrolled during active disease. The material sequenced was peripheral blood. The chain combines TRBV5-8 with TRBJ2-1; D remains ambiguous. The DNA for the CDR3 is TGTGCCAGCAGCTTGCTGGTCCTCGGCAATGAGCAGTTCTTC. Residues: CASSLLVLGNEQFF.